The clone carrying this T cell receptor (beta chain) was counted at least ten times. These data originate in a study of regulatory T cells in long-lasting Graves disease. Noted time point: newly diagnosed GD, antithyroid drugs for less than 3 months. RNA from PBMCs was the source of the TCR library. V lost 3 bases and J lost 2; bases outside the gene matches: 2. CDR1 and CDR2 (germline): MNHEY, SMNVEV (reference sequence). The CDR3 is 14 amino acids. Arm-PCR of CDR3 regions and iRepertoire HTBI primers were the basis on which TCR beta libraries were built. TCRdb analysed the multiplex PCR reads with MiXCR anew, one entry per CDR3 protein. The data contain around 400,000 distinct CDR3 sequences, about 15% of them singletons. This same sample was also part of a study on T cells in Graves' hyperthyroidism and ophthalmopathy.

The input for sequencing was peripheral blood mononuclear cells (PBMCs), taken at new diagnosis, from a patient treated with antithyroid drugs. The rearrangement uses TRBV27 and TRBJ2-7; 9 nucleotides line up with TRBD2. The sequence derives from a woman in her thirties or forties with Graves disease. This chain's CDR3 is CASSFSGGTYEQYF. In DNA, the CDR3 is TGTGCCAGCAGTTTCAGCGGGGGGACCTACGAGCAGTACTTC.